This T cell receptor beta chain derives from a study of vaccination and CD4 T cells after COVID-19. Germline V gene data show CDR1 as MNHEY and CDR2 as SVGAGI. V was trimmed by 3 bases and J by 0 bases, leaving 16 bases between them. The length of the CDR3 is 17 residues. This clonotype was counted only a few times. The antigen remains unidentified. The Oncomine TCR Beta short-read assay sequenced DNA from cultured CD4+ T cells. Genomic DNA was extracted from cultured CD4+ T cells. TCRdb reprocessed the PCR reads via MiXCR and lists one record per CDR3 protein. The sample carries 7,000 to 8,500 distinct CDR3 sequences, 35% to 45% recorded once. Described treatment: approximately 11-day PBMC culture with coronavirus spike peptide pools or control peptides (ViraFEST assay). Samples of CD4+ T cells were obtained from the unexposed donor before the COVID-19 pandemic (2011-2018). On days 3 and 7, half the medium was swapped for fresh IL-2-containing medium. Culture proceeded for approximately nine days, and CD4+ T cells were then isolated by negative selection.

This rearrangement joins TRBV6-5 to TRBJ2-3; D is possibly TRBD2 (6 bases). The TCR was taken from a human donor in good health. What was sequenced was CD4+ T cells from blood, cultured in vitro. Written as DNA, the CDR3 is TGTGCCAGCAGTTATCTCGGCCAGCGGGCGAGCACAGATACGCAGTATTTT. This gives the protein CASSYLGQRASTDTQYF.